The following is a T cell receptor beta chain sequence with its context. The data originate from a study of T cell changes during pregnancy in multiple sclerosis. V was shortened by 2 bases and J by 3 bases, with 8 bases between the two germline ends. This CDR3 spans 14 amino acids. The germline V gene has CDR1 ENHRY and CDR2 SYGVKD. Libraries were prepared by immunoSEQ multiplex PCR; TCRdb keeps only in-frame clonotypes and omits some of them. The sample lists roughly 100,000 clones; less than 95% were seen once. The clonotype originates from a female donor with multiple sclerosis, enrolled in a pregnancy study. V and J are TRBV10-3 and TRBJ1-5; D gene ambiguous. The starting material was peripheral blood, obtained after pregnancy. The CDR3 DNA reads TGTGCCATCAGTGAGGGCGGGTACAATCAGCCCCAGCATTTT. Translating it yields CAISEGGYNQPQHF.